These T cell receptor beta chains were read from a single sample in a study of T cell responses to AZD1222 COVID-19 vaccine. Measured with immunoSEQ multiplex PCR; TCRdb has only the in-frame clones, and not every one. The data contain 170,000 or so clones, 90% of them singletons. The input for sequencing was peripheral blood, taken on day 0 of AZD1222 vaccination. All receptors derive from an adult in good health. CDR3s include the opening cysteine and the closing phenylalanine or tryptophan. The D gene is left open where the match is weak. Clone size is stated in some rows and not others, as once, few, many or a class when expanded.

TRBV12-5	TRBJ2-5	TRBD2	NA	TGTGCTAGTGGTGTACGACTAGCGGGGGGAGGAGAGACCCAGTACTTC	CASGVRLAGGGETQYF
TRBV19	TRBJ2-1	TRBD2	once	TGTGCCAGTAGTCTAGCGGGGGGCTCCTGGAATGAGCAGTTCTTC	CASSLAGGSWNEQFF
TRBV19	TRBJ1-6	NA	NA	TGTGCCAGTAGTGGGCGGACTTCACCCCTCCACTTT	CASSGRTSPLHF
TRBV23-1	TRBJ2-2	NA	NA	TGCGCCAGCAGTCAACTACAAAGGGGCTCGAACACCGGGGAGCTGTTTTTT	CASSQLQRGSNTGELFF
TRBV6-6	TRBJ2-7	NA	NA	TGTGCCAGCAGTTACGACAGTCAATACGAGCAGTACTTC	CASSYDSQYEQYF
TRBV3-1/TRBV3-2	TRBJ2-7	TRBD2	few	TGTGCCAGCAGCTTCGGGGGGACCTCCTACGAGCAGTACTTC	CASSFGGTSYEQYF
TRBV29-1	TRBJ1-4	NA	NA	TGCAGCGCCCGTTATGCAACTAATGAAAAACTGTTTTTT	CSARYATNEKLFF
TRBV18	TRBJ1-4	NA	NA	TGTGCCAGCTCAGAACAGGGTAATGAAAAACTGTTTTTT	CASSEQGNEKLFF
TRBV24-1	TRBJ1-2	TRBD1	once	TGTGCCACCAGTGATTACAATTCAAATCGGGACAGAGTGGTCGGCTATGGCTACACCTTC	CATSDYNSNRDRVVGYGYTF
TRBV19	TRBJ1-2	NA	NA	TGTGCCAGTAGTATGGGAGACCTCCCTAGTGGCTACACCTTC	CASSMGDLPSGYTF
TRBV28	TRBJ1-3	NA	NA	TGTGCCAGCAGTTCGCCGAACTCTGGAAACACCATATATTTT	CASSSPNSGNTIYF
TRBV4-2	TRBJ1-5	NA	NA	TGTGCCAGCAGCCCCCAGGCGGGGGGGAATCAGCCCCAGCATTTT	CASSPQAGGNQPQHF
TRBV11-3	TRBJ2-3	TRBD2	few	TGTGCCAGCAGCTTATACACTAGCGGGGGGGCGACAACAGATACGCAGTATTTT	CASSLYTSGGATTDTQYF
TRBV7-9	TRBJ2-3	NA	NA	TGTGCCAGCAGCTACGCCGGAACAGATACGCAGTATTTT	CASSYAGTDTQYF
TRBV18	TRBJ1-2	NA	NA	TGTGCCAGCTCAAAGACAGGATTTAACTATGGCTACACCTTC	CASSKTGFNYGYTF
TRBV3-1/TRBV3-2	TRBJ2-2	TRBD2	NA	TGTGCCAGCAGCCATCTACCAGGGACTAGCCGCGACACCGGGGAGCTGTTTTTT	CASSHLPGTSRDTGELFF
TRBV28	TRBJ1-1	NA	NA	TGTGCCAGCAGTTTTCGTGTGCTTGAAGCTTTCTTT	CASSFRVLEAFF
TRBV30	TRBJ1-3	TRBD1	NA	TGTGCCTGGAAAGGGACAGGGAGTGGAAACACCATATATTTT	CAWKGTGSGNTIYF
TRBV27	TRBJ1-1	NA	NA	TGTGCCAGCAGTTTCGGAGGCTGGGGGGCAGGGAGTTCGATTCTGGGCGAAGCTTTCTTT	CASSFGGWGAGSSILGEAFF
TRBV4-2	TRBJ1-1	NA	once	TGTGCCAGCAGCCAGGTTATGAACACTGAAGCTTTCTTT	CASSQVMNTEAFF
TRBV19	TRBJ1-2	NA	NA	TGTGCCAGTAGTCTGGGGGGTGCACCTTGGTCGATCTATGGCTACACCTTC	CASSLGGAPWSIYGYTF
TRBV11-2	TRBJ2-5	NA	NA	TGTGCCAGCAGCATGCAAGAGACCCAGTACTTC	CASSMQETQYF
TRBV18	TRBJ1-3	NA	NA	TGTGCCAGCTCACTACTAACGACAGCTAACTCTGGAAACACCATATATTTT	CASSLLTTANSGNTIYF
TRBV4-1	TRBJ1-1	NA	NA	TGCGCCAGCAGCCAAGACCCAAATGGGGGCACTGAAGCTTTCTTT	CASSQDPNGGTEAFF
TRBV6-5	TRBJ1-3	NA	NA	TGTGCCAGCAGCGACCTCCCTGGAAACACCATATATTTT	CASSDLPGNTIYF
TRBV28	TRBJ1-5	NA	NA	TGTGCCAGCAGTTACACCGATCAGCCCCAGCATTTT	CASSYTDQPQHF
TRBV28	TRBJ1-6	NA	NA	TGTGCCAGCAGTTTGTGGGAGGGTGCGAATTCACCCCTCCACTTT	CASSLWEGANSPLHF
TRBV6-5	TRBJ2-1	NA	NA	TGTGCCAGCAGGGGAAACAATGAGCAGTTCTTC	CASRGNNEQFF
TRBV18	TRBJ1-3	TRBD1	NA	TGTGCCAGCTCACCCACCGGGACAGTCTCTGGAAACACCATATATTTT	CASSPTGTVSGNTIYF
TRBV27	TRBJ1-4	NA	NA	TGTGCCAGCAGTTTATTCCACCAATCCGGCCCCTTTAATGAAAAACTGTTTTTT	CASSLFHQSGPFNEKLFF
TRBV7-2	TRBJ1-3	NA	NA	TGTGCCAGCAGCTTAAGGTCCACGTCGGGTGGAAACACCATATATTTT	CASSLRSTSGGNTIYF
TRBV7-9	TRBJ1-6	TRBD1	NA	TGTGCCAGCAGCGTGGACAGGGATTCACCCCTCCACTTT	CASSVDRDSPLHF
TRBV9	TRBJ1-6	NA	once	TGTGCCAGCAGCGTAGAACAGAACTATAATTCACCCCTCCACTTT	CASSVEQNYNSPLHF
TRBV3-1/TRBV3-2	TRBJ2-5	NA	NA	TGTGCCAGCAGCCAAGATAGGGCGGAGACCCAGTACTTC	CASSQDRAETQYF
TRBV21-1	TRBJ2-1	NA	NA	TGTGCCAGCAGCAAAACGGCTAGCGGGGGGCCCCATAAGACGAATGAGCAGTTCTTC	CASSKTASGGPHKTNEQFF
TRBV28	TRBJ1-3	NA	NA	TGTGCCAGCAGTTTAGTAGGGTCTGTCACCATATATTTT	CASSLVGSVTIYF
TRBV5-4	TRBJ1-2	NA	NA	TGTGCCAGCAGCTTGGAATCGGGCTATGGCTACACCTTC	CASSLESGYGYTF
TRBV18	TRBJ1-2	TRBD1	few	TGTGCCAGCTCACCACCGGGACAGGGCTGGGAGGGCTACACCTTC	CASSPPGQGWEGYTF
TRBV4-2	TRBJ1-2	NA	NA	TGCGTGTCGGCAGGGGCGGGGACCTTC	CVSAGAGTF
TRBV9	TRBJ1-1	NA	NA	TGTGCCAGCAGCGTAGTTTCCCTTGCGGCGGGCACTGAAGCTTTCTTT	CASSVVSLAAGTEAFF
TRBV2	TRBJ1-2	NA	NA	TGTGCCAGCAGTGATTCAGGGCGAATCTATGGCTACACCTTC	CASSDSGRIYGYTF
TRBV3-1/TRBV3-2	TRBJ2-3	TRBD2	few	TGTGCCAGCAAGAGCGGGGGGGTGACAGATACGCAGTATTTT	CASKSGGVTDTQYF
TRBV27	TRBJ2-3	NA	once	TGTGCCAGCAGTTTTGGGGCACAAGATACGCAGTATTTT	CASSFGAQDTQYF
TRBV11-3	TRBJ2-2	NA	once	TGTGCCAGCAGCCTCCATCGGTCTCCCGGGGAGCTGTTTTTT	CASSLHRSPGELFF
TRBV27	TRBJ1-5	TRBD1	NA	TGTGCCAGCAGTCCGAGGACAGGGTTTTTTCAGCCCCAGCATTTT	CASSPRTGFFQPQHF
TRBV7-9	TRBJ2-7	TRBD1	NA	TGTGCCAGCAGCTCAGAGGACAGGGGTTCCTACGAGCAGTACTTC	CASSSEDRGSYEQYF
TRBV6-1	TRBJ2-1	NA	once	TGTGCCAGCAGTGAGGGACTGGGAAATAATGAGCAGTTCTTC	CASSEGLGNNEQFF
TRBV2	TRBJ1-2	TRBD1	NA	TGTGCCAGCAGTGAAACTTCCGGGACAGGGGGTGGCTACACCTTC	CASSETSGTGGGYTF